This TCR beta chain was captured in a study of cytomegalovirus exposure and HLA in healthy donors. Primers: 60 Vbeta forward and 13 Jbeta reverse. The protocol was immunoSEQ multiplex PCR, while the TCRdb copy is restricted to in-frame clones and leaves out a portion. The sample contains under 200,000 clones, approximately 86% of which appear only once. CDR3 length: 14 residues. Between the trimmed V and J ends, which lost 0 bases and 1 base, there was a span of 7 bases. CDR1 is SGHRS, CDR2 YFSETQ, per germline. This sequence originates from a woman younger than 30 in good health and CMV-seronegative. Source material: PBMCs. J is TRBJ1-1 and V is TRBV5-1; D unresolved. The CDR3 sequence is CASSLVFQNTEAFF. For the CDR3, the DNA is TGCGCCAGCAGCTTGGTTTTCCAGAACACTGAAGCTTTCTTT.